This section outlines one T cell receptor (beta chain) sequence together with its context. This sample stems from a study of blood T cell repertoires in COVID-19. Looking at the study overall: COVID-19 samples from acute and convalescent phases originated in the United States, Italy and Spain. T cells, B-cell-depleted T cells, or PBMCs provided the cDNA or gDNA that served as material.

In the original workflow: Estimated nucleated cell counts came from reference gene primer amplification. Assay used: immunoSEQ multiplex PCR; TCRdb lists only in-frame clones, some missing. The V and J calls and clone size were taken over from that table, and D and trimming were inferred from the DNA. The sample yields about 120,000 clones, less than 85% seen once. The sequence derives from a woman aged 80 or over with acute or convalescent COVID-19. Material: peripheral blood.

The CDR3 DNA reads TGTGCCAGCAGTGACCAGACAGGGCTTGGGAACACTGAAGCTTTCTTT. This sequence encodes CASSDQTGLGNTEAFF. The chain carries TRBV6-1 and TRBJ1-1; 7 positions agree with TRBD1. Germline CDR1 is MNHNS and CDR2 is SASEGT. J gave up 1 base and V 3 bases, and 8 bases lay outside the gene matches. This CDR3 is built from 16 residues.